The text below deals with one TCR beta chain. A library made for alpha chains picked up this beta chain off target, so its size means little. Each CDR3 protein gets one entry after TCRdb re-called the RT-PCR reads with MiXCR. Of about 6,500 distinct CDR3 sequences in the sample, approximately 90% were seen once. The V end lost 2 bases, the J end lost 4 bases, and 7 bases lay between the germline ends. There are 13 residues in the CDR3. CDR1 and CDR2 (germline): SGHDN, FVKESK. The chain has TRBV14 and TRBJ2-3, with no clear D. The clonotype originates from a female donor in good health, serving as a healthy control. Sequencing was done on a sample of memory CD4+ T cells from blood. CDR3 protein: CASSQSMADTQYF. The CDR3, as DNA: TGTGCCAGCAGCCAATCCATGGCAGATACGCAGTATTTT.